The rows below give T cell receptor beta chains drawn from one sample of a study of blood T cell repertoires in COVID-19. The data were produced by immunoSEQ multiplex PCR, yet TCRdb's version contains in-frame clones alone and is incomplete. Of about 220,000 clones in the sample, more than 75% were seen once. Material: peripheral blood. All receptors derive from a man between 45 and 60 years old who had recovered from COVID-19. Both conserved end residues are part of each CDR3.

V	J	CDR3
TRBV10-3	TRBJ2-7	CAISPQGPEQYF
TRBV28	TRBJ2-3	CASRSNTDTQYF
TRBV28	TRBJ1-1	CASSSPRDRAYTEAFF
TRBV12-5	TRBJ1-1	CASGNDISKAFF
TRBV5-7	TRBJ1-6	CASSPPSRAYNSPLHF
TRBV15	TRBJ2-1	CATSTTIYNEQFF
TRBV2	TRBJ1-5	CASGSTGGRNQPQHF
TRBV6-5	TRBJ1-1	CASRYSGGMNTEAFF
TRBV2	TRBJ2-5	CASSLGTTEKTQYF
TRBV19	TRBJ1-1	CASSIRRRVNTEAFF
TRBV2	TRBJ2-3	CASSGQGPTDTQYF
TRBV28	TRBJ2-2	CASSLLSLSLNTGELFF
TRBV7-9	TRBJ2-2	CASSLSQGRNTGELFF
TRBV7-8	TRBJ1-3	CASSTQRGGAAGNTIYF
TRBV5-1	TRBJ1-1	CASSLVPGSDSAFF
TRBV7-9	TRBJ2-2	CASSLPPGQGKYTGELFF
TRBV11-3	TRBJ2-1	CASSLRTSGYNEQFF
TRBV7-8	TRBJ1-1	CASSPRDRGMETEAFF
TRBV25-1	TRBJ1-5	CASSSQGNQPQHF
TRBV5-4	TRBJ2-7	CASSSGTGSYEQYF
TRBV5-1	TRBJ1-2	CASSLDSGYTF
TRBV10-2	TRBJ2-7	CASSDIAGGYEQYF
TRBV30	TRBJ1-2	CAWSVGTNRGYSGYTF
TRBV14	TRBJ1-2	CASSPQGTYGYTF
TRBV10-3	TRBJ2-5	CAISLAGQETQYF
TRBV27	TRBJ1-2	CASANLSGQLRYTF
TRBV6-5	TRBJ1-2	CASSYQGLGGYTF
TRBV5-1	TRBJ2-7	CAGTLTVPSGRTSYEQYF
TRBV6-1	TRBJ1-2	CASSEGRVGYTF
TRBV7-9	TRBJ1-1	CASSRAFREDTEAFF
TRBV6-5	TRBJ2-5	CASSYNRQGIAAQYF
TRBV11-2	TRBJ1-3	CASSPSVVSGNTIYF
TRBV19	TRBJ2-7	CASSIGGARAYEQYF
TRBV6-5	TRBJ1-5	CASSYSISTGQPQHF
TRBV19	TRBJ1-5	CASSITNQPQHF
TRBV7-2	TRBJ2-1	CASSLPRTGGNEQFF
TRBV27	TRBJ1-4	CASSLGQGGNEKLFF
TRBV6-6	TRBJ1-2	CASSLTTVTYGYTF
TRBV10-2	TRBJ2-3	CASRPMTSGASTDTQYF
TRBV3-1/TRBV3-2	TRBJ2-1	CASSPTGILYNEQFF
TRBV28	TRBJ1-2	CASSLEAARGYTF
TRBV2	TRBJ2-1	CASSGRLAGYNEQFF
TRBV5-5	TRBJ1-1	CASSYQGFATEAFF
TRBV2	TRBJ2-5	CASSERTGGGETQYF
TRBV27	TRBJ2-3	CASRKGQPFSLFF
TRBV5-6	TRBJ2-3	CACRTSGSTDTQYF
TRBV28	TRBJ2-7	CASSLSGVGRRYEQYF
TRBV5-4	TRBJ2-2	CASSQARGRAGGGTGELFF
TRBV19	TRBJ2-7	CASSITGSSSYEQYF
TRBV7-9	TRBJ2-1	CASRLAGPLQSSYNEQFF